This paragraph reports one T cell receptor beta chain. Using immunoSEQ multiplex PCR, the repertoire was profiled, and TCRdb retains in-frame clones only, with some absent. The table records under 350,000 clones, just over 85% of them present only once. These data belong to a study of blood T cell repertoires in COVID-19. Enrolled through a virtual design, the participants were between 18 and 89 years of age and came from about two dozen US areas. Clinical histories supplied by participants themselves formed the basis of cohort assignment. This TCR was recovered from a woman in her 40s with acute COVID-19. The sequenced sample was PBMCs or T cells enriched from blood (not recorded which).

The CDR3 sequence is CASSTARTSGGETQYF. The CDR3, as DNA: TGTGCCAGCAGCACTGCCCGGACTAGCGGGGGTGAGACCCAGTACTTC. The chain couples TRBV5-4 to TRBJ2-5, with TRBD2 matching over 13 bases. The J segment lost 5 bases and the V segment lost 4 bases, leaving 8 bases of the junction unmatched. CDR3 length equals 16 residues. Per the germline V gene, CDR1 is SGHNT and CDR2 is YYREEE (reference sequence).